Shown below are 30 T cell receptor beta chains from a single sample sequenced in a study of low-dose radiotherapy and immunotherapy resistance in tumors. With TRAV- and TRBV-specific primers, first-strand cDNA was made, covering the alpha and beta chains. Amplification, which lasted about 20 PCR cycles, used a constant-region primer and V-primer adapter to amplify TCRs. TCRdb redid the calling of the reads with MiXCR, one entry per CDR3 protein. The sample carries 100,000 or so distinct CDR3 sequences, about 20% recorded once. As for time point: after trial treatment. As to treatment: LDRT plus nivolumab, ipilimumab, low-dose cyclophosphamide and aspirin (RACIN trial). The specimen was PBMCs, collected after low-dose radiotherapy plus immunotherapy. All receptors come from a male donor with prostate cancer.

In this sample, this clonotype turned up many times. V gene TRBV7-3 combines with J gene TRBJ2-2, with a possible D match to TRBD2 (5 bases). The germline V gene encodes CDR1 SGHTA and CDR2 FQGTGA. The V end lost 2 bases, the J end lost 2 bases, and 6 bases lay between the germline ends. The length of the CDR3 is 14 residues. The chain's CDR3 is CASSLRGNTGELFF. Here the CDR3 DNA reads TGTGCCAGCAGCTTACGGGGTAACACCGGGGAGCTGTTTTTT.

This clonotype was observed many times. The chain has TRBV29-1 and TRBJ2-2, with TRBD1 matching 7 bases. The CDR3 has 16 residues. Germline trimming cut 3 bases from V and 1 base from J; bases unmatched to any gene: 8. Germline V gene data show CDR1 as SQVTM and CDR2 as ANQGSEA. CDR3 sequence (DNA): TGCAGCGTTGAGGAGACAGGGCCTAAGAACACCGGGGAGCTGTTTTTT. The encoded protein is CSVEETGPKNTGELFF.

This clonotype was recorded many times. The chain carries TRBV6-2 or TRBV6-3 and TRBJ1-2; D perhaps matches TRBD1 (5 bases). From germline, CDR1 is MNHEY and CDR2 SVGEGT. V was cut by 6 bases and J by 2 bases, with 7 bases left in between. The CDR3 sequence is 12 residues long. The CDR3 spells CASRRDNYGYTF. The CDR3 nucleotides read TGTGCCAGCAGAAGGGACAACTATGGCTACACCTTC.

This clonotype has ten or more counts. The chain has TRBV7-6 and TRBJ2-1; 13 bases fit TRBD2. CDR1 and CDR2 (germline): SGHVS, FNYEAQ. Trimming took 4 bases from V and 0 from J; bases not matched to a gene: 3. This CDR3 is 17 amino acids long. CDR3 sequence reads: CASSWTSGGFSYNEQFF. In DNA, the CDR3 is TGTGCCAGCAGCTGGACTAGCGGGGGTTTCTCCTACAATGAGCAGTTCTTC.

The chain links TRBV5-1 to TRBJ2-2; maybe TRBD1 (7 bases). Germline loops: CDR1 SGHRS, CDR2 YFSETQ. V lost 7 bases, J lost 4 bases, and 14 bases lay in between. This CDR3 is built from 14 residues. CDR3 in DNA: TGCGCCAGCGGCGGGACAGCGGTCACCGGGGAGCTGTTTTTT. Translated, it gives CASGGTAVTGELFF.

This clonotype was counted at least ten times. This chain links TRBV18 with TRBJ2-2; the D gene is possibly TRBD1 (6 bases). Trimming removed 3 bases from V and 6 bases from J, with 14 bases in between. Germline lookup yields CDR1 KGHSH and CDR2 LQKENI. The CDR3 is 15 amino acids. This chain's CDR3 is CASSPSGGDSGELFF. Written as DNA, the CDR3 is TGTGCCAGCTCACCTAGTGGGGGCGATTCCGGGGAGCTGTTTTTT.

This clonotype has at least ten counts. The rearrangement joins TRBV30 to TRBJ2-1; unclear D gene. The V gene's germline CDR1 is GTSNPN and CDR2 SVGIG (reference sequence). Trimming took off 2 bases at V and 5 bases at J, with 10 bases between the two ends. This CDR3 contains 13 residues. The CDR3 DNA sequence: TGTGCCTGGAGTCCTAGGATGAACAATGAGCAGTTCTTC. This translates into CAWSPRMNNEQFF.

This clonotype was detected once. This chain's CDR3 is CASRSGTSYADTQYF. The CDR3 DNA sequence: TGCGCCAGCAGGTCCGGGACTAGTTATGCAGATACGCAGTATTTT. V gene TRBV5-1 combines with J gene TRBJ2-3, with 8 bases aligning to TRBD2. With V trimmed by 5 bases and J by 4 bases, 9 bases remained unmatched. CDR1 SGHRS and CDR2 YFSETQ come from the germline V gene. CDR3 length: 15 residues. Full variable domain (remainder filled in from reference TRBV5-1 and TRBJ2-3): KAGVTQTPRYLIKTRGQQVTLSCSPISGHRSVSWYQQTPGQGLQFLFEYFSETQRNKGNFPGRFSGRQFSNSRSEMNVSTLELGDSALYLCASRSGTSYADTQYFGPGTRLTVL.

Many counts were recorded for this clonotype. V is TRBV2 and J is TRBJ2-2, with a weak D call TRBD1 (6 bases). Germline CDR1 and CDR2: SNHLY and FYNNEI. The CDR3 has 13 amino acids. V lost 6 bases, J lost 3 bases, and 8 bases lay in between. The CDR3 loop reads CASSRGDTGELFF. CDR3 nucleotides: TGTGCCAGCAGCAGGGGTGACACCGGGGAGCTGTTTTTT.

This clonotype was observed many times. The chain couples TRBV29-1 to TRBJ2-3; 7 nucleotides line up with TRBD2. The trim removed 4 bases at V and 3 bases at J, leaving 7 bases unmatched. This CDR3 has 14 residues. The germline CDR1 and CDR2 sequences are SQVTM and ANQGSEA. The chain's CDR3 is CSVVLAGETDTQYF. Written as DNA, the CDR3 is TGCAGCGTTGTATTGGCGGGGGAGACAGATACGCAGTATTTT.

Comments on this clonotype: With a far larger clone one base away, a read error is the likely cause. The CDR3 DNA follows: TGTGCCAGCCCTACGGGGGGTAGGGGGGACCAGGATGAGCAGTACTTC. Translating it yields CASPTGGRGDQDEQYF. This rearrangement joins TRBV21-1 to TRBJ2-7; the tabulated D call, TRBD1, remains unverified against the DNA. TRBV21-1 is reported as a pseudogene. The CDR3 is made up of 16 amino acids.

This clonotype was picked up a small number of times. CDR3 DNA: TGTGCCAGCAGCTCCATCCGGGGCGGTGGAGCCTACGAGCAGCAGTACTTC. Translated: CASSSIRGGGAYEQQYF. The chain recombines TRBV11-2 with TRBJ2-7; D possibly uses TRBD1 or TRBD2 (5 bases each). V lost 4 bases and J lost 8, with 27 bases in between. Germline V lookup: CDR1 SGHAT, CDR2 FQNNGV. This CDR3 region has 17 residues. Variable domain in full (rest from reference TRBV11-2 and TRBJ2-7): EAGVAQSPRYKIIEKRQSVAFWCNPISGHATLYWYQQILGQGPKLLIQFQNNGVVDDSQLPKDRFSAERLKGVDSTLKIQPAKLEDSAVYLCASSSIRGGGAYEQQYFGPGTRLTVT.

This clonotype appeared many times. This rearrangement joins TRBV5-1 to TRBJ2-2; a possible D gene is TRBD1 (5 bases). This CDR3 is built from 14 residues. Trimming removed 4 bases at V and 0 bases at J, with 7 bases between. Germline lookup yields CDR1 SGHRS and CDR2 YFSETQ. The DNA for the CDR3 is TGCGCCAGCAGCCCGACAGCGAACACCGGGGAGCTGTTTTTT. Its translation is CASSPTANTGELFF.

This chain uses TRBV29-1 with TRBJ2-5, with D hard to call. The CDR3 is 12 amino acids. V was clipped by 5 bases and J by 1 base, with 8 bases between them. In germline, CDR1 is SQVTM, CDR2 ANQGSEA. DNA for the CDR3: TGCAGCGTTAGACGGGCCCAAGAGACCCAGTACTTC. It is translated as CSVRRAQETQYF.

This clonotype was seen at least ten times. CDR3 DNA: TGCGCCAGCAGCGCGCAGGGGGCCTGGGAGCAGTACTTC. It encodes CASSAQGAWEQYF. The rearrangement links TRBV5-1 to TRBJ2-7; 8 bases map to TRBD1. Germline CDR1 reads SGHRS; CDR2 reads YFSETQ. The CDR3 has 13 residues. V gave up 4 bases and J gave up 7 bases; unmatched junction bases: 7. The variable domain in full, with the rest retrieved from reference TRBV5-1 and TRBJ2-7, is KAGVTQTPRYLIKTRGQQVTLSCSPISGHRSVSWYQQTPGQGLQFLFEYFSETQRNKGNFPGRFSGRQFSNSRSEMNVSTLELGDSALYLCASSAQGAWEQYFGPGTRLTVT.

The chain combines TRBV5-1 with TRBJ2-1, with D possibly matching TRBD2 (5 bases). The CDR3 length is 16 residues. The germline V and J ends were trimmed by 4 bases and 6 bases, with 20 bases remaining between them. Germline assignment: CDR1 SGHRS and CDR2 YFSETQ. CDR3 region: CASSGRGLLGRNEQFF. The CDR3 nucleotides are TGCGCCAGCAGCGGACGGGGTCTTTTAGGCCGCAATGAGCAGTTCTTC.

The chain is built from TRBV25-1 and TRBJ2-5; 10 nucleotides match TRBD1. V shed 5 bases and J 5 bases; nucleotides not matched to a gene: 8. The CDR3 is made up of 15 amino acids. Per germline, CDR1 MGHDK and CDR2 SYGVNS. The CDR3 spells CASSLDRGPAETQYF. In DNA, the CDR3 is TGTGCCAGCAGTCTAGACAGGGGGCCGGCCGAGACCCAGTACTTC.

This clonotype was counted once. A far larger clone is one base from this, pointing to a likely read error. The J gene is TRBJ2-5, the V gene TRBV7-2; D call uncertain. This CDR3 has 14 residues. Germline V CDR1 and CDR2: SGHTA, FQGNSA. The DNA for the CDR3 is TGTGCCAGCAGCTTGGATCCCGAACAAGAGACCCAGTGCTTC. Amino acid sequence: CASSLDPEQETQCF.

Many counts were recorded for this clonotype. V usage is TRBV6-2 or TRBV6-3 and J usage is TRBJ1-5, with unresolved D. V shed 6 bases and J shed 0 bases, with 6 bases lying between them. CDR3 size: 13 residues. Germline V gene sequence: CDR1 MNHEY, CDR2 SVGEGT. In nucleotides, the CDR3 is TGTGCCAGCAGACAGTCTAGCAATCAGCCCCAGCATTTT. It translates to CASRQSSNQPQHF.

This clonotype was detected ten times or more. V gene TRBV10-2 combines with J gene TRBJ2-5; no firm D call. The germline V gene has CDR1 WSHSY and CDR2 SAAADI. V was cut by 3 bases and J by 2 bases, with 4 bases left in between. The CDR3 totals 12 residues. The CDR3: CASSDQQETQYF. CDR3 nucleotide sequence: TGCGCCAGCAGTGACCAACAAGAGACCCAGTACTTC.

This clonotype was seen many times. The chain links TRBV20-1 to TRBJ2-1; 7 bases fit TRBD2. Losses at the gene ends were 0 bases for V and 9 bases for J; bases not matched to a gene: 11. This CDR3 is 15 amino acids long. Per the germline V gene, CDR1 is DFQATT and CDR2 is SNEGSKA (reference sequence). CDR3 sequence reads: CSARETSRMHFEQFF. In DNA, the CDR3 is TGCAGTGCTAGAGAGACTAGCCGGATGCATTTTGAGCAGTTCTTC.

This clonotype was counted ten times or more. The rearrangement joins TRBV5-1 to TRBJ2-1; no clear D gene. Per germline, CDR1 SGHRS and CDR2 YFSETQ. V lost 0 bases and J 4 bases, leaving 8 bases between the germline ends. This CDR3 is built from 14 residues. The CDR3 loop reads CASSLGSVYNEQFF. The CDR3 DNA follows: TGCGCCAGCAGCTTGGGATCGGTTTACAATGAGCAGTTCTTC.

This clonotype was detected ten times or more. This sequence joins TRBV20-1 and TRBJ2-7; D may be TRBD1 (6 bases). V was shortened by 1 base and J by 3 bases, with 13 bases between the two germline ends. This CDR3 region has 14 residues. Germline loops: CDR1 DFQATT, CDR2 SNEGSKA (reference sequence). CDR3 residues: CSARVTGPHYEQYF. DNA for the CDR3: TGCAGTGCTAGAGTGACAGGACCACACTACGAGCAGTACTTC.

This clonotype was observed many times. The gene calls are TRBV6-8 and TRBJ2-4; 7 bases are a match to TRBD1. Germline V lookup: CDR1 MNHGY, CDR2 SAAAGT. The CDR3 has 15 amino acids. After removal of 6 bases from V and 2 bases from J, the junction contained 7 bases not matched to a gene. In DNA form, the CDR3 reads TGTGCCAGCAGCTTAATGACAGGGCCCAAAAACATTCAGTACTTC. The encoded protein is CASSLMTGPKNIQYF.

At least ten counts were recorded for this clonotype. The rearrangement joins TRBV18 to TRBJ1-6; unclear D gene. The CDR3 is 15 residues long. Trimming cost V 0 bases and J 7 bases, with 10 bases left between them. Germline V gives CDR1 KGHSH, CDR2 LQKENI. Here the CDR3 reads CASSPPEQTNSPLHF. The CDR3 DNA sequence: TGTGCCAGCTCACCACCGGAACAGACCAATTCACCCCTCCACTTT.

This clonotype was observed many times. The CDR3 here is CASSPREVRNEQFF. The CDR3 nucleotides read TGCGCCAGCAGCCCCCGGGAGGTTCGCAATGAGCAGTTCTTC. The V call is TRBV5-1, the J call TRBJ2-1; 7 positions agree with TRBD2. The germline V gene encodes CDR1 SGHRS and CDR2 YFSETQ. The CDR3 totals 14 residues. J lost 6 bases, V lost 4 bases, and 7 bases had no gene match.

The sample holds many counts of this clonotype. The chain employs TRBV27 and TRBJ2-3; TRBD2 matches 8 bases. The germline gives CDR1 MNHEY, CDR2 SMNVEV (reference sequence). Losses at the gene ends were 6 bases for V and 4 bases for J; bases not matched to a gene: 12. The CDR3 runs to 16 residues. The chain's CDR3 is CASRRDGRGASDTQYF. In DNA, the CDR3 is TGTGCCAGCAGGAGGGATGGGCGGGGGGCCTCAGATACGCAGTATTTT.

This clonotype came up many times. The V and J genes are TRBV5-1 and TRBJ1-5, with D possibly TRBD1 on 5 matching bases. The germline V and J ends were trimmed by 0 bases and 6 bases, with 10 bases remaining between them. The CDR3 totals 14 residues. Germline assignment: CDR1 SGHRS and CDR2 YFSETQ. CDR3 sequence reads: CASSLGGSGQPQHF. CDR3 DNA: TGCGCCAGCAGCTTGGGGGGCTCAGGTCAGCCCCAGCATTTT.

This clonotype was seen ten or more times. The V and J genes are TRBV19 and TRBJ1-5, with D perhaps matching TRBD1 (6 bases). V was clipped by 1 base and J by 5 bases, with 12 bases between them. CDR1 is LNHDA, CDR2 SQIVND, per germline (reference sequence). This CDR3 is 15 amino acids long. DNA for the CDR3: TGTGCCAGTAGTATAGGGACAGCCGAGTATCAGCCCCAGCATTTT. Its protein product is CASSIGTAEYQPQHF.

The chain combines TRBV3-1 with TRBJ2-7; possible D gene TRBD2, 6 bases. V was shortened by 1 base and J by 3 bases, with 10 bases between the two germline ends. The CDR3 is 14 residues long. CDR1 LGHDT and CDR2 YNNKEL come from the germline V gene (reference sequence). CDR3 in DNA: TGTGCCAGCAGCCAAGCCCCCGGGGGCTACGAGCAGTACTTC. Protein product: CASSQAPGGYEQYF.